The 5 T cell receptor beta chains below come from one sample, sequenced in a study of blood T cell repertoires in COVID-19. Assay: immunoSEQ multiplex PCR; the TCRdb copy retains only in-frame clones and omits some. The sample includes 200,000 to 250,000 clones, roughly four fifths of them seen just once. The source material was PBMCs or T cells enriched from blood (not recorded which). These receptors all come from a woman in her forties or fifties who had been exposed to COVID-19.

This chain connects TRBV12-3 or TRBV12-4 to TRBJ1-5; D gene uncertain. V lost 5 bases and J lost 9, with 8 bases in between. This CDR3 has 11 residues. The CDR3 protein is CASSPRGPQHF. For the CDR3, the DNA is TGTGCCAGCAGTCCCCGGGGGCCCCAGCATTTT.

CDR3 region: CASAGQVKGNTQYF. CDR3 in DNA: TGTGCTAGTGCCGGACAGGTGAAGGGGAATACGCAGTATTTT. This chain joins TRBV12-5 and TRBJ2-3, with 7 nucleotides matching TRBD1. V trimming: 7 bases; J trimming: 7 bases; junction bases outside the gene matches: 11. The V gene's germline CDR1 is LGHNT and CDR2 FRNRAP. The CDR3 is 14 amino acids.

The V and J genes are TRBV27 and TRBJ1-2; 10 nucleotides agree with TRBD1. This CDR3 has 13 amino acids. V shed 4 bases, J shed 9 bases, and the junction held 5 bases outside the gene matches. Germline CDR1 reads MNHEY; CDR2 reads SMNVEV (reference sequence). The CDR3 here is CASSSRQGASYTF. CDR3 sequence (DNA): TGTGCCAGCAGTTCCCGACAGGGGGCTAGCTACACCTTC.

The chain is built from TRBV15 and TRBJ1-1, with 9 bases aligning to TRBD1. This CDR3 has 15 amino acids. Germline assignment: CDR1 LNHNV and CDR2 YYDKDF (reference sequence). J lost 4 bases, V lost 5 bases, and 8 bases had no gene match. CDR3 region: CATSGTGRVGTEAFF. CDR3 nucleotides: TGTGCCACCAGCGGGACAGGGCGCGTGGGCACTGAAGCTTTCTTT.

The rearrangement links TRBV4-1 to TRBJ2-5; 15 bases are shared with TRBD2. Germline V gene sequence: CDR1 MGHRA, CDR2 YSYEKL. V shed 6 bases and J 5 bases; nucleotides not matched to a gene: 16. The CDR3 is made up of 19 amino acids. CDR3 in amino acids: CASSIAKGLAGGGEETQYF. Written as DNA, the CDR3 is TGCGCCAGCAGTATAGCGAAGGGACTAGCGGGGGGTGGCGAGGAGACCCAGTACTTC.